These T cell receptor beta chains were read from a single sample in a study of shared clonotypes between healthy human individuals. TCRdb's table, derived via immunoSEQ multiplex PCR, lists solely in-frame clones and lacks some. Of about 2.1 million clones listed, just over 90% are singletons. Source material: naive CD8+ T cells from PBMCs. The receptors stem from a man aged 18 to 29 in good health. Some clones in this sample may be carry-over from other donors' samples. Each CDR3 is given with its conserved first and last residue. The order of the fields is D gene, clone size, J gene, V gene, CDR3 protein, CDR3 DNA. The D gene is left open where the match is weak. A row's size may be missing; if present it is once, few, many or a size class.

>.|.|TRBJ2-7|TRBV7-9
CASTTHGGEQYF
TGTGCCAGCACCACACACGGGGGCGAGCAGTACTTC
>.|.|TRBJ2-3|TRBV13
CASSDGTDSTDTQYF
TGTGCCAGCAGCGACGGGACCGATAGCACAGATACGCAGTATTTT
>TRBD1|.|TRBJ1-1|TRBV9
CASSGRTGEAEAFF
TGTGCCAGCAGCGGAAGGACAGGGGAGGCTGAAGCTTTCTTT
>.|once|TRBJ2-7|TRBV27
CASSLSGRAFEQYF
TGTGCCAGCAGTTTATCGGGTCGGGCCTTCGAGCAGTACTTC
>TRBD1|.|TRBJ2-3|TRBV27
CASTDRVDTQYF
TGTGCCAGCACCGACAGGGTGGATACGCAGTATTTT
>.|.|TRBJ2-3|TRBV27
CASSLYGRTDTQYF
TGTGCCAGCAGTTTATACGGCCGAACAGATACGCAGTATTTT
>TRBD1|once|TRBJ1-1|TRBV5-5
CASSGTGGKTEAFF
TGTGCCAGCAGCGGCACAGGGGGTAAGACTGAAGCTTTCTTT
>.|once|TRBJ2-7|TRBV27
CASSSGDPGYEQYF
TGTGCCAGCAGTTCCGGGGACCCCGGCTACGAGCAGTACTTC
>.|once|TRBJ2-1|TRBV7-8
CASSLTGAYNEQFF
TGTGCCAGCAGCTTAACGGGGGCTTACAATGAGCAGTTCTTC
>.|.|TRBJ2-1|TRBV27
CASSLLAPDLQFF
TGTGCCAGCAGTTTACTAGCCCCTGATTTACAATTCTTC
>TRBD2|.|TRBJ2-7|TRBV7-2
CASSFPRSGGGLYEQYF
TGTGCCAGCAGCTTCCCCCGCTCTGGGGGGGGTCTTTACGAGCAGTACTTC
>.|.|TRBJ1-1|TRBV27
CASSATRVPSTEAFF
TGTGCCAGCAGTGCTACACGGGTCCCGAGCACTGAAGCTTTCTTT
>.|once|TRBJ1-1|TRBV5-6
CASSLGPALKTEAFF
TGTGCCAGCAGCTTGGGGCCAGCACTGAAGACTGAAGCTTTCTTT
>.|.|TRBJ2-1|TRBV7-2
CASSLSLLGGENYNEQFF
TGTGCCAGCAGCTTATCCCTATTAGGGGGGGAGAATTACAATGAGCAGTTCTTC
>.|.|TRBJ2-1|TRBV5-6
CASSLPGARVDEQFF
TGTGCCAGCAGCTTGCCAGGGGCGCGGGTGGATGAGCAGTTCTTC
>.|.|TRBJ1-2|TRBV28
CASSAPGTPHGYTF
TGTGCCAGCAGTGCTCCAGGGACTCCTCATGGCTACACCTTC
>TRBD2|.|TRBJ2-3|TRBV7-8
CASSLVVVGTSRSDTQYF
TGTGCCAGCAGCTTAGTTGTTGTGGGGACTAGTCGTTCAGATACGCAGTATTTT
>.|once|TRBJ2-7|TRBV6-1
CASSDIGLFYEQYF
TGTGCCAGCAGTGATATTGGACTATTCTACGAGCAGTACTTC
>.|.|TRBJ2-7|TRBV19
CARFRLAYEQYF
TGTGCCCGGTTCAGACTAGCCTACGAGCAGTACTTC
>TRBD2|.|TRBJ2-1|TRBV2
CASRDVTSGYNEQFF
TGTGCCAGCAGAGATGTGACTAGCGGATACAATGAGCAGTTCTTC
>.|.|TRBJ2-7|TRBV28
CASSLGNSYEQYF
TGTGCCAGCAGTTTAGGAAACTCCTACGAGCAGTACTTC
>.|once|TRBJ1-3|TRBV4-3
CASSQRDSYSGNTIYF
TGCGCCAGCAGCCAAAGGGACTCCTACTCTGGAAACACCATATATTTT
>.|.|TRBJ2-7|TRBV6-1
CASSRTTWGAYEQYF
TGTGCCAGCAGCCGAACCACGTGGGGGGCCTACGAGCAGTACTTC
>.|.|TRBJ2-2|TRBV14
CASSQAPIAWLTGELFF
TGTGCCAGCAGCCAAGCCCCGATAGCCTGGCTCACCGGGGAGCTGTTTTTT
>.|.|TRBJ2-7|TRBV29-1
CSASGGLYEQYF
TGCAGCGCCAGTGGGGGCCTCTACGAGCAGTACTTC
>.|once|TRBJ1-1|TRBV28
CASSTPRGRGTEAFF
TGTGCCAGCAGCACGCCCCGGGGAAGGGGCACTGAAGCTTTCTTT
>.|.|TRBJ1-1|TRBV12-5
CASGLGRSGTEAFF
TGTGCTAGTGGTTTGGGACGGTCGGGCACTGAAGCTTTCTTT
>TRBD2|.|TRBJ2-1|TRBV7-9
CASSLALGRVHEQFF
TGTGCCAGCAGCTTAGCCCTCGGGAGGGTTCATGAGCAGTTCTTC
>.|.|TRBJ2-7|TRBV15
CATSGARGTNYEQYF
TGTGCCACCAGCGGCGCCCGAGGGACCAACTACGAGCAGTACTTC
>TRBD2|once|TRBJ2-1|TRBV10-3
CAISPSGVYNEQFF
TGTGCCATCAGCCCTAGCGGGGTCTACAATGAGCAGTTCTTC
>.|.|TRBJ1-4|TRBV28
CASSLTGIANEKLFF
TGTGCCAGCAGTTTGACAGGAATTGCTAATGAAAAACTGTTTTTT
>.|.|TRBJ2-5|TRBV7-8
CASSLAFMGKSLQETQYF
TGTGCCAGCAGCTTAGCGTTCATGGGCAAAAGCCTCCAAGAGACCCAGTACTTC
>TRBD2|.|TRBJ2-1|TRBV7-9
CASSLTSGEPYNEQFF
TGTGCCAGCAGCTTAACTAGCGGGGAGCCCTACAATGAGCAGTTCTTC
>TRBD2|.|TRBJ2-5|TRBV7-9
CASSTRTSGRARQETQYF
TGTGCCAGCAGCACCCGGACTAGCGGGAGGGCCAGGCAAGAGACCCAGTACTTC
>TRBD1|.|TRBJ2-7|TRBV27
CASSLSGGLGEQYF
TGTGCCAGCAGTTTGTCAGGGGGATTAGGCGAGCAGTACTTC
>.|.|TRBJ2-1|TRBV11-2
CASSLRPNNEQFF
TGTGCCAGCAGCTTACGACCGAACAATGAGCAGTTCTTC
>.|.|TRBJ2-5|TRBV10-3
CAISEGAVRGETQYF
TGTGCCATCAGTGAGGGAGCGGTCCGGGGAGAGACCCAGTACTTC
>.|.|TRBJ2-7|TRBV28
CASSPLTTGLFEQYF
TGTGCCAGCAGTCCCCTGACGACAGGCCTCTTTGAGCAGTACTTC
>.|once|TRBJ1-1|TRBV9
CASSGRDNPNTFF
TGTGCCAGCAGCGGGCGGGACAATCCGAACACTTTCTTT
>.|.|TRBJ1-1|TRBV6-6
CASSPSLGTEAFF
TGTGCCAGCAGCCCCAGCTTGGGCACTGAAGCTTTCTTT
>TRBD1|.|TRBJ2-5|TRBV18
CASSPPTGGGKETQYF
TGTGCCAGCTCACCTCCGACAGGGGGCGGGAAAGAGACCCAGTACTTC
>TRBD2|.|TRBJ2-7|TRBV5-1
CASSPRTSGRALVEQYF
TGCGCCAGCAGCCCCCGAACTAGCGGGAGGGCCTTGGTCGAGCAGTACTTC
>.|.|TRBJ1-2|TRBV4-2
CASSPPLTF
TGTGCCAGCAGCCCCCCGCTCACCTTC
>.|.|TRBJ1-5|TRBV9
CASGGSNQPQHF
TGTGCCAGCGGGGGCAGCAATCAGCCCCAGCATTTT
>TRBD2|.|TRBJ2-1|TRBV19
CASSITGTSFGEQFF
TGTGCCAGTAGTATCACCGGGACTAGCTTTGGTGAGCAGTTCTTC
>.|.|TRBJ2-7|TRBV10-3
CAISERGEVDEQYF
TGTGCCATCAGTGAAAGGGGGGAGGTAGACGAGCAGTACTTC
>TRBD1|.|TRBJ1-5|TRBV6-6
CASSSTGGAQPQHF
TGTGCCAGCAGTTCTACAGGGGGGGCTCAGCCCCAGCATTTT
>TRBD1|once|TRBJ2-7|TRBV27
CASSWTGTDYEQYF
TGTGCCAGCAGCTGGACAGGGACCGACTACGAGCAGTACTTC
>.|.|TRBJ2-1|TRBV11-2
CASSLDHAGHNEQFF
TGTGCCAGCAGCTTAGATCACGCTGGCCACAATGAGCAGTTCTTC
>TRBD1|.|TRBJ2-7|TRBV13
CASSPRDRDEQYF
TGTGCCAGCAGCCCCAGAGACAGGGACGAGCAGTACTTC
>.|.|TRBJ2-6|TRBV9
CASSGATQEGRGANVLTF
TGTGCCAGCAGCGGAGCCACACAGGAGGGGCGTGGGGCCAACGTCCTGACTTTC